This TCR beta chain was identified during a study of T cell repertoires in cytomegalovirus infection (dated by TCRdb to the late 2010s). Concerning the study at large: The HLA type of each donor mattered for the analysis, because public TCR beta signatures pointed to carriage of CMV infection along with the matching HLA type.

CDR1 and CDR2 are read off the germline V gene as MDHEN and SYDVKM. After removal of 3 bases from V and 5 bases from J, the junction retains 4 bases not matched to a gene. Reading from cysteine to phenylalanine, the CDR3 counts 17 amino acids. Just CDR3 DNA is preserved here, 51 bases in frame from base 1. What the work shows at the level of the full study, not this receptor alone: The ex vivo response was dominated by HLA-C-restricted CMV-specific TCR beta clonotypes, which also provided the single most frequent clonotype in two of eight donors. In both this cohort and an independent cohort of 350 to 400 donors, the cumulative frequency of public TCR beta family members distinguished carriers of CMV infection plus the relevant HLA type.

With regard to this clonotype: Its antigen target is currently unknown. Per-base qualities were not stored, and no clone one base away is much larger.

Sequencing instrument: Illumina HiSeq 1500. Using fastp trimming at Q25 and MiXCR clonotype assembly, TCRdb reanalyzed the public sequencing data and kept in-frame beta chains. Every distinct CDR3 protein forms one entry, paired with its most common genes and DNA. Across this sample there are about 260,000 distinct CDR3 sequences, with 9.1% seen only once. Roughly 16% of the sample is held by the ten biggest clonotypes. The TCR was taken from a human donor in good health (CMV status not recorded). Some clones in this sample may be carry-over from other donors' samples. The rearranged chain carries TRBV28 and TRBJ2-2, with 15 central nucleotides matching TRBD2. Source material: PBMCs. The nucleotide sequence reads as follows: TGTGCCAGCAGTTTCGGACTAGCGGGGGGGCGGACCGGGGAGCTGTTTTTT. Its product reads: CASSFGLAGGRTGELFF. With the portions outside the CDR3 filled from the reference TRBV28 and TRBJ2-2 genes, the complete variable region becomes DVKVTQSSRYLVKRTGEKVFLECVQDMDHENMFWYRQDPGLGLRLIYFSYDVKMKEKGDIPEGYSVSREKKERFSLILESASTNQTSMYLCASSFGLAGGRTGELFFGEGSRLTVL.